These T cell receptor beta chains were read from a single sample in a study of CD8 T cells in Susac syndrome. MiXCR, applied by TCRdb to the immunoSEQ multiplex PCR reads, yields one record per CDR3 protein. The sample includes a few hundred thousand distinct CDR3 sequences, approximately 95% seen only once; the top ten take 0.095%. Sequencing was carried out using CD4+ T cells from PBMCs. The receptors derive from a human donor with multiple sclerosis. Both conserved end residues are part of each CDR3. A D gene is named only where the DNA matches it firmly. Rows give clone size only sometimes, using once, few, many, or a class for an expanded clone.

V gene	clone size	D gene	J gene	CDR3 DNA	CDR3 protein
TRBV18	-	TRBD1	TRBJ1-2	TGTGCCAGCTCATTTCAGGGGGACTATGGCTACACCTTC	CASSFQGDYGYTF
TRBV12-3/TRBV12-4	-	TRBD2	TRBJ2-3	TGTGCCAGCAGTCTATCGGGGGGGCCCGCAGATACGCAGTATTTT	CASSLSGGPADTQYF
TRBV27	once	-	TRBJ2-1	TGTGCCAGCAGTTACAGGGTTAAAAGGGAATATGGTGAGCAGTTCTTC	CASSYRVKREYGEQFF
TRBV6-2/TRBV6-3	-	-	TRBJ2-3	TGTGCCAGCAGTTATGGTCATGGGACAGATACGCAGTATTTT	CASSYGHGTDTQYF
TRBV28	-	TRBD1	TRBJ1-5	TGTGCCAGCAGTCCCAGGACAGGGGCTCAGCCCCAGCATTTT	CASSPRTGAQPQHF
TRBV5-4	-	-	TRBJ1-1	TGTGCCAGCAGCTTGGGGCAGCCAAGATCAACCACTGAAGCTTTCTTT	CASSLGQPRSTTEAFF
TRBV4-1	-	TRBD2	TRBJ2-3	TGCGCCAGCAGCCAGCTAACTAGCGGGATAAAGGATACGCAGTATTTT	CASSQLTSGIKDTQYF
TRBV15	-	-	TRBJ1-4	TGTGCCACCAGCAGAAGGGTAACTAATGAAAAACTGTTTTTT	CATSRRVTNEKLFF
TRBV5-6	-	-	TRBJ1-1	TGTGCCAGCAGCTTGGGGCTCTTGGAGAACACTGAAGCTTTCTTT	CASSLGLLENTEAFF
TRBV3-1	-	-	TRBJ2-7	TGTGCCAGCAGCCACTCGACATATTCCTACGAGCAGTACTTC	CASSHSTYSYEQYF
TRBV29-1	-	-	TRBJ1-1	TGCAGCGTAAGGACCAAGACAGCGAACACTGAAGCTTTCTTT	CSVRTKTANTEAFF
TRBV7-3	-	TRBD2	TRBJ2-7	TGTGCCAGCTCCACTAGCGGCGGGGACGAGCAGTACTTC	CASSTSGGDEQYF
TRBV12-3/TRBV12-4	-	-	TRBJ2-2	TGTGCCAGCACCACTCTCAACACCGGGGAGCTGTTTTTT	CASTTLNTGELFF
TRBV27	-	-	TRBJ2-3	TGTGCCAGCCGCCCCCTCGGGACAAGTGGTAGCACAGATACGCAGTATTTT	CASRPLGTSGSTDTQYF
TRBV30	-	TRBD1	TRBJ2-1	TGTGCCTGGAGTGGTGGGACAGTGAAGTTCTTC	CAWSGGTVKFF
TRBV5-1	-	-	TRBJ2-3	TGCGCCAGCAGCTTGAAGGGTCTCGGCACAGATACGCAGTATTTT	CASSLKGLGTDTQYF
TRBV18	-	-	TRBJ1-1	TGTGCCAGTTCAAGCGCGAACACTGAAGCTTTCTTT	CASSSANTEAFF
TRBV6-6	-	-	TRBJ1-1	TGTGCCAGCCTGGTTCGTCCGAACACTGAAGCTTTCTTT	CASLVRPNTEAFF
TRBV18	-	-	TRBJ2-5	TGTGCCAGCTCACCATTAGGGGATGAGGAGACCCAGTACTTC	CASSPLGDEETQYF
TRBV15	-	-	TRBJ1-1	TGTGCCACCAGCAGAGGGGGAGTCAGAACAGCTTTCTTT	CATSRGGVRTAFF
TRBV30	-	TRBD1	TRBJ2-5	TGTGCCTGGACTTGGACAGGGACAGCCGAGACCCAGTACTTC	CAWTWTGTAETQYF
TRBV7-9	-	TRBD1	TRBJ2-7	TGTGCCAGCAGCTTAGTACTCGGACAGGGTGGCAACGAGCAGTACTTC	CASSLVLGQGGNEQYF
TRBV9	-	TRBD1	TRBJ1-2	TGTGCCAGCAGCGTTGGGACAGGGTGGGATGGCTACACCTTC	CASSVGTGWDGYTF
TRBV20-1	-	-	TRBJ2-5	TGCAGTGCTAGAGATAGGCGGTTGGGTGAGACCCAGTACTTC	CSARDRRLGETQYF
TRBV30	-	TRBD1	TRBJ1-4	TGTGCCTGGAGTGAACCGGGACAGGGGAGGGAAAAACTGTTTTTT	CAWSEPGQGREKLFF
TRBV7-2	once	-	TRBJ2-7	TGTGCCAGCAGCTTTAAGTTGCGGGGGCCGTCCTACGAGCAGTACTTC	CASSFKLRGPSYEQYF
TRBV27	-	-	TRBJ1-2	TGTGCCAGCAGTTATTCGGACACAACGATTTATGGCTACACCTTC	CASSYSDTTIYGYTF
TRBV5-4	-	-	TRBJ2-5	TGTGCCAGCAAAACAGGGAAATACCAAGAGACCCAGTACTTC	CASKTGKYQETQYF
TRBV30	-	TRBD2	TRBJ2-3	TGTGCCTGGAGTACAGCGGGAGCCACAGATACGCAGTATTTT	CAWSTAGATDTQYF
TRBV20-1	once	-	TRBJ2-7	TGCAGTGCTAGAGCTAGGCGTCAGGACGAGCAGTACTTC	CSARARRQDEQYF
TRBV24-1	-	-	TRBJ2-3	TGTGCCACCAGTGTCTCCAGCACAGATACGCAGTATTTT	CATSVSSTDTQYF
TRBV9	-	-	TRBJ1-5	TGTGCCAGCAGCGTAGGGGGGGATCTTCAGCCCCAGCATTTT	CASSVGGDLQPQHF
TRBV20-1	once	TRBD1	TRBJ1-6	TGCAGTGCTAGATTGCAGACAGGGGGTAGCTCCTATAATTCACCCCTCCACTTT	CSARLQTGGSSYNSPLHF
TRBV30	once	-	TRBJ1-2	TGTGCCTGGAGTGTACAGAGGGAGGGCTACACCTTC	CAWSVQREGYTF
TRBV7-9	-	-	TRBJ1-5	TGTGCCAGCAGCTTCTTAGGTCAGCCCCAGCATTTT	CASSFLGQPQHF
TRBV27	-	TRBD1	TRBJ2-7	TGTGCCAGCAGTTTTACGGGACAGGGCGCCTACGAGCAGTACTTC	CASSFTGQGAYEQYF
TRBV5-1	once	TRBD2	TRBJ2-1	TGCGCCAGCAGCTCTACCGGGCGGACTAGCGCCCGACACAATGAGCAGTTCTTC	CASSSTGRTSARHNEQFF
TRBV20-1	-	-	TRBJ1-6	TGCAGTGCTAGAGATCTGAAACGGCAGGATAATTCACCCCTCCACTTT	CSARDLKRQDNSPLHF
TRBV20-1	few	-	TRBJ2-5	TGCAGTGCTAGAGATTTAGGGCGGGGACAAGAGACCCAGTACTTC	CSARDLGRGQETQYF
TRBV7-9	-	TRBD1	TRBJ1-5	TGTGCCAGCAGCTTGACAGGGATGGAGCAGCCCCAGCATTTT	CASSLTGMEQPQHF
TRBV30	once	-	TRBJ2-3	TGTGCCTGGAGTAGACTACTAGTCGCAACAGATACGCAGTATTTT	CAWSRLLVATDTQYF
TRBV6-5	-	-	TRBJ2-7	TGTGCCAGCACTGAGCGTCCCTCCTACGAGCAGTACTTC	CASTERPSYEQYF
TRBV7-2	-	TRBD2	TRBJ2-7	TGTGCCAGCAGCTTACTCGCGGGGGGAGAATACGAGCAGTACTTC	CASSLLAGGEYEQYF
TRBV6-5	-	-	TRBJ2-7	TGTGCCAGCAGTTACGGCCCGGGGGCGGGGGAGCAGTACTTC	CASSYGPGAGEQYF
TRBV20-1	-	-	TRBJ2-7	TGCAGTGCTAGCGGCCCAAACTACGAGCAGTACTTC	CSASGPNYEQYF
TRBV9	once	TRBD2	TRBJ2-1	TGTGCCAGCAGCGGACTAGCGGGAGTCTACAATGAGCAGTTCTTC	CASSGLAGVYNEQFF
TRBV6-5	-	-	TRBJ1-2	TGTGCCAGCAGAATCGAGAAGGGCTCTAACTATGGCTACACCTTC	CASRIEKGSNYGYTF
TRBV18	once	-	TRBJ1-6	TGTGCCAGCTCCAATATCGGACTGGGCGGGGATAATTCACCCCTCCACTTT	CASSNIGLGGDNSPLHF
TRBV2	-	-	TRBJ2-1	TGTGCCAGCAAGCGGACTACCTACAATGAGCAGTTCTTC	CASKRTTYNEQFF
TRBV12-3/TRBV12-4	-	TRBD1	TRBJ1-2	TGTGCCAGCAGTCCACCCATATTGACAGGGAAGGACTATGGCTACACCTTC	CASSPPILTGKDYGYTF
TRBV7-2	once	TRBD2	TRBJ2-5	TGTGCCAGCAGCTTAGGTAGCGGGGTTGAGACCCAGTACTTC	CASSLGSGVETQYF
TRBV7-9	-	-	TRBJ2-3	TGTGCCAGCAGCCGCACAGATACGCAGTATTTT	CASSRTDTQYF